This paragraph covers one T cell receptor (beta chain) sequence. The data were taken from a study of blood T cell repertoires in COVID-19. Study as a whole: T cells, B-cell-depleted T cells, or PBMCs supplied cDNA or gDNA.

Clones were sequenced by immunoSEQ multiplex PCR, and TCRdb holds only the in-frame ones, with some missing. The sample lists roughly 150,000 clones; around four fifths were seen once. The CDR3 sequence is 14 residues long. Germline CDR1 LNHDA, CDR2 SQIVND (reference sequence). The ends were cut back, 5 bases at V and 4 bases at J, with 14 bases in the middle. The TCR was taken from a man aged 65 to 85 with acute or convalescent COVID-19. J is TRBJ1-2 and V is TRBV19; possible D gene TRBD1, 6 bases. The sample taken for sequencing was peripheral blood. CDR3 bases: TGTGCCAGTAGTCTGGGACAAGGCGCCTATGGCTACACCTTC. Translated, it gives CASSLGQGAYGYTF.